A single T cell receptor beta chain is shown here with its context. Its antigen is not identified. This specimen comes from a study of PD-1 blockade in mismatch repair-deficient tumors. The CDR3 has 14 amino acids. V was clipped by 3 bases and J by 1 base; unmatched bases: 5. The V gene's germline CDR1 is GTSNPN and CDR2 SVGIG (reference sequence). Profiling relied on immunoSEQ multiplex PCR, and the TCRdb table lists in-frame clones only, not all of them. The sample contains over 75,000 clones, about 84% of which appear only once. Overall study results and limits: After pembrolizumab, tumor-resident clones rose rapidly, then generally contracted before radiologic responses.

This sample comprised peripheral blood, obtained 12 weeks after starting pembrolizumab. This TCR derives from an adult with mismatch repair-deficient cancer. The J gene is TRBJ1-1, the V gene TRBV30; 7 bases line up with TRBD1. The CDR3 bases are TGTGCCTGGAGCCCCGGGACAGAGAACACTGAAGCTTTCTTT. Translated: CAWSPGTENTEAFF.